This T cell receptor beta chain was observed in a study of vaccination and CD4 T cells after COVID-19. Study overall: Convalescent cases consisted of six males and four females, of whom two were Hispanic. The peptides that stimulated the cells were overlapping spike peptides from SARS-CoV-2, HCoV-NL63, HCoV-OC43 and HCoV-229E. Findings of the study overall: Sampling was limited to relatively few convalescent patients, with no early post-infection timepoints studied.

With the Oncomine TCR Beta short-read assay, DNA from cultured CD4+ T cells was sequenced. Via MiXCR, TCRdb re-called the PCR reads, giving one row per CDR3 protein. Counted here are approximately 11,000 distinct CDR3 sequences, 77% occurring once; the ten biggest clones make up approximately 20%. This clonotype showed up just once. Its antigen is undetermined. Treatment of the sample: roughly 11-day PBMC culture with coronavirus spike peptide pools or control peptides (ViraFEST assay). Each well held 2 million or so PBMCs in IL-2 (approximately 10 IU/ml) medium with approximately 9.2 ug/ml peptide pools. The CDR3 consists of 19 residues. CDR1 and CDR2 (germline): MNHNS, SASEGT.

The chain is built from TRBV6-1 and TRBJ2-1; 7 nucleotides line up with TRBD2. The J call may be faulty, since TRBJ2-7 better matches the DNA end. The TCR originated in a human donor who had recovered from COVID-19. Sample: CD4+ T cells from blood, cultured in vitro. CDR3 amino acids: CASCSRRWVAGSLGYEQYF. CDR3 DNA sequence: TGTGCCAGTTGTTCAAGGAGATGGGTAGCGGGTTCCCTTGGCTACGAGCAGTACTTC.